This T cell receptor beta chain was profiled in a study of long-term antiretroviral therapy in people with HIV. V lost 2 bases and J lost 8; bases outside the gene matches: 12. Germline loops: CDR1 MDHEN, CDR2 SYDVKM. CDR3 size: 16 residues. The study, taken as a whole, reports: Even long-term ART left TRB diversity below transplant donor controls, despite gains. Within the repertoire, clones expanded before ART were dominant at all time points. In HIV, the repertoires covered a tighter span of CDR3 lengths than in controls. Older ART regimens may have been in use when blood was drawn between about 2003 and 2017.

immunoSEQ v3.0 was run at survey level. Only in-frame clones appear in the TCRdb table, and some are missing; sequencing was by immunoSEQ multiplex PCR. The sample lists about 14,000 clones, roughly four fifths occurring once. As for this clone: Its antigen remains unknown.

This specimen consisted of unsorted PBMCs, obtained 1.8 years before starting antiretroviral therapy. The source of this sequence is a woman in her forties with HIV. The chain carries TRBV28 and TRBJ1-3, with 7 bases identical to TRBD1. The CDR3 spells CASSLDSGQVVDTIYF. In DNA, the CDR3 is TGTGCCAGCAGTTTAGACTCCGGACAGGTGGTTGACACCATATATTTT.